The 29 T cell receptor beta chains reported below all come from one sample, sequenced in a study of CD8+ T cells in alopecia areata. The treatment denotes: oral pan-JAK inhibitor, 5-10 mg twice daily. Sequencing used cDNA as its template, made by extracting RNA and reverse transcribing it. The repertoire was sequenced with immunoSEQ multiplex PCR; TCRdb's copy has only in-frame clones and lacks some. This table has more than 200,000 clones, roughly two fifths appearing once. Source: CD4+ T cells sorted from blood, taken around week 37, from a patient treated with tofacitinib. These receptors were obtained from a human donor with alopecia areata.

This clone was seen a handful of times. The V call is TRBV6-5, the J call TRBJ1-2; 7 bases line up with TRBD1. Germline CDR1 is MNHEY and CDR2 is SVGAGI. The CDR3 spans 15 residues. The V and J ends lost 4 bases and 2 bases, in that order; junction bases with no gene match: 7. The CDR3 sequence is CASSFSGQINYGYTF. CDR3 nucleotide sequence: TGTGCCAGCAGTTTCTCGGGACAGATCAACTATGGCTACACCTTC.

This chain links TRBV30 with TRBJ1-1; D not resolved. Germline V gene data show CDR1 as GTSNPN and CDR2 as SVGIG (reference sequence). The CDR3 extends over 15 amino acids. V lost 8 bases and J 6 bases, leaving 25 bases between the germline ends. The CDR3 sequence: CAAQEFRARTPEAFF. DNA for the CDR3: TGTGCCGCGCAGGAGTTCAGAGCCCGGACCCCTGAAGCTTTCTTT.

The chain has TRBV29-1 and TRBJ2-5; 7 bases line up with TRBD1. The germline CDR1 and CDR2 sequences are SQVTM and ANQGSEA. The CDR3 runs 12 residues. The trim removed 7 bases at V and 11 bases at J, leaving 13 bases unmatched. CDR3 in DNA: TGCAGCGCGGGACAGCCCCAGGTTGCTCAGTACTTC. It codes for CSAGQPQVAQYF.

This rearrangement joins TRBV29-1 to TRBJ2-6, with 11 bases aligning to TRBD2. This CDR3 contains 18 residues. The V gene's germline CDR1 is SQVTM and CDR2 ANQGSEA. The ends lost 6 bases at V and 1 base at J; junction bases unmatched: 11. The CDR3 region has the DNA TGCAGCGTGTGTCTAGCGGGAGGCGGGCCGTCTGGGGCCAACGTCCTGACTTTC. It yields the protein CSVCLAGGGPSGANVLTF. The entire variable domain, with the rest obtained from reference TRBV29-1 and TRBJ2-6, is as follows: SAVISQKPSRDICQRGTSLTIQCQVDSQVTMMFWYRQQPGQSLTLIATANQGSEATYESGFVIDKFPISRPNLTFSTLTVSNMSPEDSSIYLCSVCLAGGGPSGANVLTFGAGSRLTVL.

The chain couples TRBV7-2 to TRBJ2-5, with 7 nucleotides matching TRBD2. Unmatched junction bases numbered 7, after V lost 3 bases and J lost 3 bases. This CDR3 has 15 residues. In germline, CDR1 is SGHTA, CDR2 FQGNSA. CDR3 sequence reads: CASSFASGPKETQYF. The CDR3 nucleotides are TGTGCCAGCAGCTTTGCTAGCGGACCTAAAGAGACCCAGTACTTC.

The rearrangement links TRBV29-1 to TRBJ2-3; no definite D call. Germline lookup yields CDR1 SQVTM and CDR2 ANQGSEA. With 1 base removed from V and 2 bases from J, the gap between germline ends came to 7 bases. This CDR3 contains 13 residues. CDR3 nucleotides: TGCAGCGTTGAAGTAGGAACCACAGATACGCAGTATTTT. Amino acid sequence: CSVEVGTTDTQYF.

In this sample, this clone turned up a few times. The chain combines TRBV2 with TRBJ2-4, with D possibly TRBD1 on 6 matching bases. Trimming cost V 7 bases and J 12 bases, with 19 bases left between them. The germline CDR1 and CDR2 sequences are SNHLY and FYNNEI. The CDR3 spans 13 residues. The CDR3 DNA is TGTGCCAGCACCGAACCCCAGGGGTATTCTCAGTACTTC. Encoded protein: CASTEPQGYSQYF.

The chain joins TRBV7-8 to TRBJ2-5, with 7 bases that match TRBD2. This CDR3 region has 14 residues. V was pared by 2 bases and J by 5 bases, with 5 bases of the junction left unmatched. Germline V gene sequence: CDR1 SGHVS, CDR2 FQNEAQ. In DNA form, the CDR3 reads TGTGCCAGCAGCTTACTCCGCGGGAGCGAGACCCAGTACTTC. Protein: CASSLLRGSETQYF. Looking up the rest from reference TRBV7-8 and TRBJ2-5 gives the full variable domain: GAGVSQSPRYKVAKRGQDVALRCDPISGHVSLFWYQQALGQGPEFLTYFQNEAQLDKSGLPSDRFFAERPEGSVSTLKIQRTQQEDSAVYLCASSLLRGSETQYFGPGTRLLVL.

In this sample, this clone turned up a few times. The gene calls are TRBV29-1 and TRBJ2-1; the D gene is possibly TRBD1 (6 bases). This CDR3 comprises 11 residues. The V gene lost 6 bases and the J gene lost 15 bases, with 18 bases spanning the gap. Germline loops: CDR1 SQVTM, CDR2 ANQGSEA. CDR3 DNA sequence: TGCAGCGTGCCTAGACAGGCGCTCAGGTTCTTC. It specifies CSVPRQALRFF.

This rearrangement joins TRBV30 to TRBJ1-2; 7 bases are a match to TRBD1. With V trimmed by 0 bases and J by 6 bases, 4 bases remained unmatched. Germline V lookup: CDR1 GTSNPN, CDR2 SVGIG (reference sequence). The CDR3 sequence is 13 residues long. As DNA, the CDR3 is TGTGCCTGGAGTGTAGGAGGGGGCGATGGCTACACCTTC. Protein product: CAWSVGGGDGYTF. The full variable domain, rest sourced from reference TRBV30 and TRBJ1-2, is SQTIHQWPATLVQPVGSPLSLECTVEGTSNPNLYWYRQAAGRGLQLLFYSVGIGQISSEVPQNLSASRPQDRQFILSSKKLLLSDSGFYLCAWSVGGGDGYTFGSGTRLTVV.

The chain couples TRBV15 to TRBJ2-5; D might be TRBD1 (5 bases). CDR3 length equals 14 residues. V lost 3 bases and J lost 2, with 10 bases in between. The germline CDR1 and CDR2 sequences are LNHNV and YYDKDF (reference sequence). Here the CDR3 DNA reads TGTGCCACCAGCAGTGGTACAGGACAAGAGACCCAGTACTTC. It encodes CATSSGTGQETQYF.

CDR3 in amino acids: CASSLARDRTDTQYF. Written as DNA, the CDR3 is TGTGCCAGCAGCTTAGCGCGGGACCGAACAGATACGCAGTATTTT. V usage is TRBV7-2 and J usage is TRBJ2-3, with D possibly being TRBD2 (6 bases). Trimming cost V 0 bases and J 3 bases, with 10 bases left between them. The CDR3 has 15 residues. Germline V gene sequence: CDR1 SGHTA, CDR2 FQGNSA.

A note on this clone: The identical CDR3 is also encoded by other nucleotide sequences in the sample. The CDR3 sequence: CSVEEGYTF. The CDR3 DNA sequence: TGCAGCGTTGAAGAGGGCTACACCTTC. V usage is TRBV29-1 and J usage is TRBJ1-2, with D unclear. Deletions cut 0 bases from V and 8 bases from J, with 1 base between. The CDR3 extends over 9 amino acids. Germline CDR1 reads SQVTM; CDR2 reads ANQGSEA. Drawing the rest from reference TRBV29-1 and TRBJ1-2, the complete variable domain is SAVISQKPSRDICQRGTSLTIQCQVDSQVTMMFWYRQQPGQSLTLIATANQGSEATYESGFVIDKFPISRPNLTFSTLTVSNMSPEDSSIYLCSVEEGYTFGSGTRLTVV.

CDR3 bases: TGTGCCAGTAGTCGGTCGAATGAGCAGTTCTTC. It is translated as CASSRSNEQFF. This rearrangement joins TRBV19 to TRBJ2-1; D not certain. Trimming took 5 bases from V and 7 from J, leaving 6 bases between them. CDR3 size: 11 residues. From germline, CDR1 is LNHDA and CDR2 SQIVND (reference sequence). Combining the CDR3 with reference TRBV19 and TRBJ2-1 gives the whole variable domain DGGITQSPKYLFRKEGQNVTLSCEQNLNHDAMYWYRQDPGQGLRLIYYSQIVNDFQKGDIAEGYSVSREKKESFPLTVTSAQKNPTAFYLCASSRSNEQFFGPGTRLTVL.

The J gene is TRBJ2-7, the V gene TRBV29-1, with 7 nucleotides matching TRBD1. The germline CDR1 and CDR2 sequences are SQVTM and ANQGSEA. The CDR3 has 13 residues. As DNA, the CDR3 is TGCAGAGAACCGGGACAGTGCTCCTACGAGCAGTACTTC. It translates to CREPGQCSYEQYF.

For the CDR3, the DNA is TGTGCCAGCAGTCCCTCGGGGGGCAGCTATGGCTACACCTTC. Translating it yields CASSPSGGSYGYTF. The gene calls are TRBV28 and TRBJ1-2; TRBD1 might be the D (6 bases). Germline V gene data show CDR1 as MDHEN and CDR2 as SYDVKM. CDR3 length: 14 amino acids. V was trimmed by 5 bases and J by 4 bases, leaving 14 bases between them.

The J gene is TRBJ2-7, the V gene TRBV4-2; TRBD2 agrees at 13 bases. Unmatched junction bases numbered 2, after V lost 3 bases and J lost 0 bases. Germline values: CDR1 LGHNA, CDR2 YNFKEQ. The CDR3 consists of 16 residues. CDR3 sequence reads: CASSHRLAGGSYEQYF. The CDR3 DNA reads TGTGCCAGCAGCCACAGACTAGCGGGAGGCTCCTACGAGCAGTACTTC.

The chain links TRBV5-1 to TRBJ2-3; 9 nucleotides align to TRBD2. Trimming cost V 0 bases and J 2 bases; bases outside gene matches: 4. CDR1 is SGHRS, CDR2 YFSETQ, per germline. The CDR3 totals 16 residues. CDR3: CASSLALAGSTDTQYF. The DNA of the CDR3 is TGCGCCAGCAGCTTGGCTCTAGCGGGATCCACAGATACGCAGTATTTT. Full variable domain (missing parts from reference TRBV5-1 and TRBJ2-3): KAGVTQTPRYLIKTRGQQVTLSCSPISGHRSVSWYQQTPGQGLQFLFEYFSETQRNKGNFPGRFSGRQFSNSRSEMNVSTLELGDSALYLCASSLALAGSTDTQYFGPGTRLTVL.

The J gene is TRBJ2-6, the V gene TRBV14, with a tentative D call TRBD2 (5 bases). Trimming removed 3 bases at V and 2 bases at J, with 8 bases between. The CDR3 has 15 residues. Germline CDR1 is SGHDN and CDR2 is FVKESK. CDR3 DNA: TGTGCCAGCAGCCATGGGAGCCCTGGGGCCAACGTCCTGACTTTC. Protein sequence: CASSHGSPGANVLTF.

The table lists this clone with many counts. The V call is TRBV4-2, the J call TRBJ1-2; D gene uncertain. This CDR3 region has 15 residues. Trimming removed 1 base at V and 7 bases at J, with 16 bases between. Looked up from germline, CDR1 is LGHNA and CDR2 is YNFKEQ. In DNA form, the CDR3 reads TGTGCCAGCAGCCAAGGGCCCCGGCCAGGTCTTGGCTACACCTTC. Amino acids: CASSQGPRPGLGYTF.

The chain links TRBV5-1 to TRBJ2-7, with 7 bases aligning to TRBD1. CDR3 length equals 12 residues. The J segment lost 5 bases and the V segment lost 2 bases, leaving 1 base of the junction unmatched. Per the germline V gene, CDR1 is SGHRS and CDR2 is YFSETQ. The CDR3 region has the DNA TGCGCCAGCAGCTTCACAGGGGACGAGCAGTACTTC. This encodes CASSFTGDEQYF.

This clone has only a few counts. The J gene is TRBJ2-7, the V gene TRBV7-9; D is perhaps TRBD2 (7 bases). CDR1 and CDR2 from the germline V gene are SEHNR and FQNEAQ (reference sequence). V was cut by 5 bases and J by 5 bases, with 16 bases left in between. The CDR3 runs 14 residues. The CDR3 nucleotides are TGTGCCAGCAGCCGAGGGGGGGCACCCGACGAGCAGTACTTC. Translated: CASSRGGAPDEQYF.

The chain carries TRBV29-1 and TRBJ1-3; no reliable D call. The germline V gene has CDR1 SQVTM and CDR2 ANQGSEA. The CDR3 spans 11 residues. V lost 3 bases, J lost 5 bases, and 5 bases lay in between. The CDR3 nucleotides read TGCAGCGTTGATTTGAGAAACACCATATATTTT. It translates to CSVDLRNTIYF. Based on the CDR3 plus reference TRBV29-1 and TRBJ1-3, the full variable domain is SAVISQKPSRDICQRGTSLTIQCQVDSQVTMMFWYRQQPGQSLTLIATANQGSEATYESGFVIDKFPISRPNLTFSTLTVSNMSPEDSSIYLCSVDLRNTIYFGEGSWLTVV.

The chain couples TRBV2 to TRBJ1-2; D gene uncertain. CDR3 length: 12 residues. Trimming took 4 bases from V and 3 from J, leaving 6 bases between them. The germline CDR1 and CDR2 sequences are SNHLY and FYNNEI. CDR3: CASSGDYYGYTF. The CDR3 bases are TGTGCCAGCAGTGGAGACTACTATGGCTACACCTTC.

The genes are TRBV5-1 and TRBJ2-3; TRBD1 agrees at 8 bases. This CDR3 region has 13 residues. The germline V gene has CDR1 SGHRS and CDR2 YFSETQ. The V gene end was trimmed by 5 bases and the J gene end by 6 bases; junction bases not matched to a gene: 5. CDR3 region: CASRRTGMDTQYF. The CDR3 coding sequence is TGCGCCAGCAGACGGACAGGGATGGATACGCAGTATTTT. Looking up the rest from reference TRBV5-1 and TRBJ2-3 gives the full variable domain: KAGVTQTPRYLIKTRGQQVTLSCSPISGHRSVSWYQQTPGQGLQFLFEYFSETQRNKGNFPGRFSGRQFSNSRSEMNVSTLELGDSALYLCASRRTGMDTQYFGPGTRLTVL.

The J gene is TRBJ2-7, the V gene TRBV28; D gene uncertain. The length of the CDR3 is 15 residues. Per the germline V gene, CDR1 is MDHEN and CDR2 is SYDVKM. V shed 6 bases and J shed 0 bases, with 15 bases lying between them. The CDR3 here is CASSSMTRSSYEQYF. The DNA for the CDR3 is TGTGCCAGCAGCTCCATGACAAGGAGCTCCTACGAGCAGTACTTC.

The genes are TRBV19 and TRBJ2-7; the D is unclear. The CDR3 is made up of 12 amino acids. The germline gives CDR1 LNHDA, CDR2 SQIVND (reference sequence). Trimming removed 3 bases at V and 6 bases at J, with 9 bases between. CDR3 in amino acids: CASSISAAEQYF. CDR3 DNA: TGTGCCAGTAGTATTTCCGCCGCCGAGCAGTACTTC.

The chain joins TRBV7-2 to TRBJ2-2; tentatively, D is TRBD2 (5 bases). Germline assignment: CDR1 SGHTA and CDR2 FQGNSA. The V end lost 5 bases, the J end lost 3 bases, and 10 bases lay between the germline ends. This CDR3 is built from 14 residues. The CDR3 loop reads CASSPGKHTGELFF. The CDR3, as DNA: TGTGCCAGCAGCCCGGGAAAACACACCGGGGAGCTGTTTTTT.

V usage is TRBV6-5 and J usage is TRBJ1-1; TRBD1 matches at 7 bases. The V gene's germline CDR1 is MNHEY and CDR2 SVGAGI. This CDR3 region has 14 residues. J gave up 1 base and V 7 bases, and 6 bases lay outside the gene matches. CDR3 sequence (DNA): TGTGCCAGCACCAGGGGGACGGCGAACACTGAAGCTTTCTTT. The encoded protein is CASTRGTANTEAFF.